A single sample gave rise to the 18 T cell receptor beta chains below, sequenced in a study of shared clonotypes between healthy human individuals. Sequenced by immunoSEQ multiplex PCR; TCRdb stores in-frame clones only, minus some. The sample consists of 2 million to 2.5 million clones, 93% of them appearing once. Source material: naive CD4+ T cells from PBMCs. Subset given: CD45RA+ positively selected. The receptor source for this set is a man younger than 35 in good health. Some clones in this sample may be carry-over from other donors' samples.

The CDR3 spells CASRVGGYNEQFF. For the CDR3, the DNA is TGCGCCAGCAGAGTAGGGGGATACAATGAGCAGTTCTTC. The chain carries TRBV5-1 and TRBJ2-1, with D perhaps TRBD1 (6 bases). The CDR3 contains 13 residues. Germline CDR1 SGHRS, CDR2 YFSETQ. Trimming removed 5 bases at V and 4 bases at J, with 10 bases between.

The chain employs TRBV7-9 and TRBJ1-2, with 7 bases fitting TRBD1. Germline V CDR1 and CDR2: SEHNR, FQNEAQ (reference sequence). Trimming removed 4 bases from V and 3 bases from J; junction bases left unmatched: 5. The CDR3 has 14 residues. CDR3 nucleotides: TGTGCCAGCAGCTCGAGGGGGCGCGACTATGGCTACACCTTC. The encoded protein is CASSSRGRDYGYTF.

The chain couples TRBV5-1 to TRBJ1-4; tentative D call: TRBD1 (6 bases). The V gene lost 0 bases and the J gene lost 1 base, with 10 bases spanning the gap. This CDR3 comprises 16 residues. Per the germline V gene, CDR1 is SGHRS and CDR2 is YFSETQ. For the CDR3, the DNA is TGCGCCAGCAGCTTGGGAAACAGGGTAACTAATGAAAAACTGTTTTTT. Residues: CASSLGNRVTNEKLFF.

The rearrangement joins TRBV2 to TRBJ2-2; 8 bases agree with TRBD1. With 6 bases clipped from V and 6 bases from J, the junction kept 12 bases outside the gene matches. The CDR3 contains 16 residues. CDR1 is SNHLY, CDR2 FYNNEI, per germline. CDR3 in amino acids: CASRPPQGVVAGELFF. The CDR3 DNA is TGTGCCAGCAGGCCGCCACAGGGGGTCGTCGCCGGGGAGCTGTTTTTT.

This clone was observed a single time. This chain uses TRBV15 with TRBJ2-7; 10 positions agree with TRBD1. Germline V gene lookup returns CDR1 LNHNV and CDR2 YYDKDF (reference sequence). V shed 5 bases and J 1 base; nucleotides not matched to a gene: 8. The CDR3 covers 16 residues. CDR3 sequence (DNA): TGTGCCACCAGCGGTCTGAAGGGACAGGGGTCCTACGAGCAGTACTTC. Translation gives CATSGLKGQGSYEQYF.

The chain is built from TRBV5-6 and TRBJ2-1; 8 nucleotides line up with TRBD2. Germline CDR1 and CDR2: SGHDT and YYEEEE. V was pared by 4 bases and J by 6 bases, with 9 bases of the junction left unmatched. The CDR3 sequence is 15 residues long. The CDR3 reads CASSVLSGSGNEQFF. The CDR3 bases are TGTGCCAGCAGCGTATTGAGCGGGAGTGGCAATGAGCAGTTCTTC. The full variable domain, its missing parts supplied by reference TRBV5-6 and TRBJ2-1, is DAGVTQSPTHLIKTRGQQVTLRCSPKSGHDTVSWYQQALGQGPQFIFQYYEEEERQRGNFPDRFSGHQFPNYSSELNVNALLLGDSALYLCASSVLSGSGNEQFFGPGTRLTVL.

This clone was observed once. Other DNA sequences in this specimen translate into the identical CDR3. The genes are TRBV5-1 and TRBJ1-2; 7 positions agree with TRBD1. The CDR3 consists of 14 residues. Losses at the gene ends were 4 bases for V and 2 bases for J; bases not matched to a gene: 5. From germline, CDR1 is SGHRS and CDR2 YFSETQ. In nucleotides, the CDR3 is TGCGCCAGCAGCCTAGGACAGGCGAACTATGGCTACACCTTC. Translated, it gives CASSLGQANYGYTF.

The J gene is TRBJ2-3, the V gene TRBV6-5; D possibly corresponds to TRBD2 (7 bases). The CDR3 runs 12 residues. From germline, CDR1 is MNHEY and CDR2 SVGAGI. V dropped 6 bases and J dropped 9 bases, with 13 bases sitting between them. CDR3 in amino acids: CASSQGRGTQYF. The DNA of the CDR3 is TGTGCCAGCAGCCAGGGGCGGGGGACGCAGTATTTT.

V usage is TRBV7-2 and J usage is TRBJ2-5, with D possibly being TRBD1 (5 bases). Germline V gene sequence: CDR1 SGHTA, CDR2 FQGNSA. Trimming shortened V by 0 bases and J by 5 bases, and 13 bases separated the two germline ends. This CDR3 region has 15 residues. DNA of the CDR3: TGTGCCAGCAGCTTAGCGGTGCAGGGATGGGAGACCCAGTACTTC. Protein: CASSLAVQGWETQYF.

The chain uses TRBV4-2 and TRBJ2-1, with 11 bases aligning to TRBD2. CDR1 and CDR2 (germline): LGHNA, YNFKEQ. The junction had 5 bases not matched to a gene; V was cut back by 4 bases and J by 6 bases. The CDR3 runs to 15 residues. This chain's CDR3 is CASSRGTSGPNEQFF. The DNA of the CDR3 is TGTGCCAGCAGCCGCGGGACTAGCGGACCCAATGAGCAGTTCTTC.

CDR3 amino acids: CAWSARGGTEAFF. In DNA form, the CDR3 reads TGTGCCTGGAGTGCTCGGGGTGGCACTGAAGCTTTCTTT. The chain links TRBV30 to TRBJ1-1; D unresolved. Looked up from germline, CDR1 is GTSNPN and CDR2 is SVGIG (reference sequence). V lost 1 base and J lost 4, with 10 bases in between. There are 13 residues in the CDR3.

The chain has TRBV28 and TRBJ2-7; D not certain. The CDR3 covers 10 residues. V shed 10 bases and J shed 4 bases, with 8 bases lying between them. Per germline, CDR1 MDHEN and CDR2 SYDVKM. The CDR3 sequence: CAIGTYEQYF. The CDR3 DNA sequence: TGTGCCATCGGAACTTACGAGCAGTACTTC.

A note on this clone: Other DNA sequences within the sample encode an identical CDR3. The chain has TRBV5-1 and TRBJ2-1; TRBD2 is a possible D gene (5 bases). The ends were cut back, 0 bases at V and 7 bases at J, with 11 bases in the middle. This CDR3 comprises 14 residues. Germline CDR1 reads SGHRS; CDR2 reads YFSETQ. For the CDR3, the DNA is TGCGCCAGCAGCTTGGCGTCCGGGGATAATGAGCAGTTCTTC. Translating gives CASSLASGDNEQFF.

The chain couples TRBV28 to TRBJ1-5; D is possibly TRBD1 (5 bases). This CDR3 has 17 residues. V was clipped by 1 base and J by 1 base, with 14 bases between them. CDR1 is MDHEN, CDR2 SYDVKM, per germline. The CDR3 sequence: CASSLSGRDTSNQPQHF. CDR3 in DNA: TGTGCCAGCAGTTTATCGGGGCGCGATACGAGCAATCAGCCCCAGCATTTT.

V is TRBV7-9 and J is TRBJ2-1, with 12 bases fitting TRBD2. The CDR3 length is 14 residues. V shed 5 bases, J shed 8 bases, and the junction held 4 bases outside the gene matches. The V gene's germline CDR1 is SEHNR and CDR2 FQNEAQ (reference sequence). The CDR3 region is CASSRASGRDEQFF. The DNA for the CDR3 is TGTGCCAGCAGCAGGGCTAGCGGGAGGGATGAGCAGTTCTTC.

In this sample, this clone turned up once. The chain is built from TRBV19 and TRBJ1-5, with a possible D match to TRBD1 (6 bases). The V gene lost 11 bases and the J gene lost 7 bases, with 18 bases spanning the gap. CDR1 LNHDA and CDR2 SQIVND come from the germline V gene (reference sequence). The CDR3 is made up of 13 amino acids. The CDR3 here is CAGSGTMGQPQHF. CDR3 nucleotides: TGTGCCGGGTCAGGGACAATGGGGCAGCCCCAGCATTTT.

Comments on this clone: Other DNA sequences within the sample encode an identical CDR3. J is TRBJ2-5 and V is TRBV5-1, with D perhaps matching TRBD1 (5 bases). The CDR3 extends over 13 amino acids. Germline V lookup: CDR1 SGHRS, CDR2 YFSETQ. V lost 1 base and J lost 5, with 9 bases in between. CDR3 residues: CASSLQGSETQYF. The CDR3, as DNA: TGCGCCAGCAGCTTGCAGGGCTCGGAGACCCAGTACTTC.

The chain combines TRBV7-9 with TRBJ2-1, with D possibly called TRBD1 or TRBD2 (5 bases each). The CDR3 spans 12 residues. Germline lookup yields CDR1 SEHNR and CDR2 FQNEAQ (reference sequence). Trimming shortened V by 4 bases and J by 10 bases, and 11 bases separated the two germline ends. The CDR3 DNA reads as TGTGCCAGCAGCTCCGGGGCCCGCGAGCAGTTCTTC. Translation: CASSSGAREQFF. Looking up the rest from reference TRBV7-9 and TRBJ2-1 gives the full variable domain: DTGVSQNPRHKITKRGQNVTFRCDPISEHNRLYWYRQTLGQGPEFLTYFQNEAQLEKSRLLSDRFSAERPKGSFSTLEIQRTEQGDSAMYLCASSSGAREQFFGPGTRLTVL.